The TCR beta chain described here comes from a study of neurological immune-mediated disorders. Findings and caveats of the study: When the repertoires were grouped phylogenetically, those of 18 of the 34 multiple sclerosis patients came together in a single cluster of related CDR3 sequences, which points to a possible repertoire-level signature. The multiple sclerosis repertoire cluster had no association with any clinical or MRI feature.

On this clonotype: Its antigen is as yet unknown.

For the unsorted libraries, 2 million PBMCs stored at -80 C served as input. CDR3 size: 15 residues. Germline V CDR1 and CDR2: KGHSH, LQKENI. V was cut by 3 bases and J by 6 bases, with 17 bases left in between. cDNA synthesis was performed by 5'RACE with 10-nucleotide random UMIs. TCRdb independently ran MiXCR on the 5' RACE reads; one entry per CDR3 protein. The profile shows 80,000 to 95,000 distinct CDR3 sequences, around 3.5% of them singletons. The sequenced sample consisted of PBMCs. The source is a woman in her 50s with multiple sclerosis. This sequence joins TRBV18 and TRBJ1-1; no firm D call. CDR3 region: CASSPPSWLGSEAFF. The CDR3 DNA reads TGTGCCAGCTCACCCCCGTCATGGCTAGGGTCTGAAGCTTTCTTT.